This TCR beta chain was captured in a study of human T cells and chemical hapten exposure. Study-level results: Relative to control repertoires, expanded TCRs gave rise to significantly more large CDR3 similarity clusters.

TCRdb processed the RACE reads anew with MiXCR; each CDR3 protein has one entry. The data hold 85,000 to 90,000 distinct CDR3 sequences, with 8% to 10% observed a single time. Losses at the gene ends were 0 bases for V and 8 bases for J; bases not matched to a gene: 5. Germline lookup yields CDR1 DFQATT and CDR2 SNEGSKA (reference sequence). This CDR3 region has 14 residues. As for time point: pre-sensitization, week 0. The sample's treatment: therapeutic diphenylcyclopropenone sensitization with weekly scalp DPC. The authors extracted total RNA from unfractionated whole blood. The sample holds many counts of this clonotype. Its target is not known.

The V and J genes are TRBV20-1 and TRBJ2-1, with TRBD2 matching 9 bases. The source was whole blood, collected in connection with sensitization to the hapten diphenylcyclopropenone (DPC). This clonotype originated in a woman aged 40 to 50 with alopecia areata. Some clones in this sample may be carry-over from other donors' samples. The CDR3 DNA sequence: TGCAGTGCTAGAGAGCGGGGGGGCCAGGATGAGCAGTTCTTC. Protein sequence: CSARERGGQDEQFF.